A single sample is the source of the 26 T cell receptor beta chains below, sequenced in a study of T cells in Graves' hyperthyroidism and ophthalmopathy. RNA transcripts provided the source from which TCR beta CDR3 regions were amplified. The TCR CDR3 was amplified in a first-round RT-PCR using the HTBI primer set. TCRdb re-called the multiplex PCR reads with MiXCR, one entry per CDR3 protein. The data show about 530,000 distinct CDR3 sequences, 15% to 20% seen once. Sequenced material: blood. The source is a young woman with Graves' ophthalmopathy.

Concerning this clonotype itself: The junction does not match germline at one end; this may be a read error. The chain has TRBV12-3 or TRBV12-4 and TRBJ1-2; D is unclear. This CDR3 comprises 13 residues. The CDR3 loop reads CASSFFSNYGHTF. The DNA for the CDR3 is TGTGCCAGCAGTTTTTTTTCCAACTATGGCCACACCTTC.

Of note for this clonotype: A much larger clone differs from this one at a single base, so this may be a read error. V gene TRBV28 combines with J gene TRBJ2-5; 9 nucleotides agree with TRBD1. CDR1 is MDHEN, CDR2 SYDVKM, per germline. The CDR3 covers 16 residues. CDR3 coding DNA: TGTGCCGGCAGTTTAATGGGACAGGGACTACAAGAGACCCAGTACTTC. Its translation is CAGSLMGQGLQETQYF.

This rearrangement joins TRBV7-3 to TRBJ1-1, with TRBD1 as a possible D gene (6 bases). V lost 5 bases and J 1 base, leaving 17 bases between the germline ends. Germline-derived CDR1 and CDR2 are SGHTA and FQGTGA. The CDR3 covers 16 residues. The CDR3 loop is CASSPRQDPSNTEAFF. For the CDR3, the DNA is TGTGCCAGCAGCCCCCGACAGGACCCGTCGAACACTGAAGCTTTCTTT.

The chain joins TRBV7-2 to TRBJ1-6; D not resolved. The CDR3 has 14 residues. Trimming removed 8 bases at V and 0 bases at J, with 8 bases between. CDR1 is SGHTA, CDR2 FQGNSA, per germline. The CDR3 is CASGADSYNSPLHF. In nucleotides, the CDR3 is TGTGCCAGCGGTGCCGACTCCTATAATTCACCCCTCCACTTT.

This clonotype occurred many times. The chain has TRBV7-8 and TRBJ1-5, with TRBD1 as a possible D gene (6 bases). Per the germline V gene, CDR1 is SGHVS and CDR2 is FQNEAQ. The CDR3 is made up of 17 amino acids. V was trimmed by 4 bases and J by 0 bases, leaving 16 bases between them. CDR3 residues: CASSSRQGPFSNQPQHF. The DNA for the CDR3 is TGTGCCAGCAGCTCAAGGCAGGGGCCTTTTAGCAATCAGCCCCAGCATTTT.

This clonotype was found a few times. This chain joins TRBV7-9 and TRBJ2-7, with TRBD1 identical over 12 bases. This CDR3 region has 15 residues. Trimming removed 3 bases from V and 7 bases from J; junction bases left unmatched: 7. Germline V gene sequence: CDR1 SEHNR, CDR2 FQNEAQ (reference sequence). The CDR3 sequence: CASSFPGQGAGEQYF. As DNA, the CDR3 is TGTGCCAGCAGCTTCCCGGGACAGGGGGCGGGAGAGCAGTACTTC.

In this sample, this clonotype turned up a few times. V gene TRBV20-1 combines with J gene TRBJ2-1; D possibly corresponds to TRBD2 (5 bases). Germline V CDR1 and CDR2: DFQATT, SNEGSKA (reference sequence). This CDR3 region has 13 residues. Trimming left V 3 bases short and J 6 bases short, with 12 bases between. The CDR3 coding sequence is TGCAGTGCTAGTGCTTTACGGGGCAATGAGCAGTTCTTC. It encodes CSASALRGNEQFF.

A note on this clonotype: This may arise from a read error, as a much more abundant clone is one base away. The V and J genes are TRBV15 and TRBJ1-1, with D tentatively TRBD1 (5 bases). CDR3 size: 17 residues. In germline, CDR1 is LNHNV, CDR2 YYDKDF (reference sequence). CDR3 DNA sequence: TGTGCCACCAACAGAGTAGGATTCGGGGGTTTAAGCGCTGAAGCTTTCTTT. It encodes CATNRVGFGGLSAEAFF.

The rearrangement uses TRBV6-2 or TRBV6-3 and TRBJ2-7, with 11 bases lining up with TRBD2. Germline CDR1 is MNHEY and CDR2 is SVGEGT. V shed 3 bases and J 3 bases; nucleotides not matched to a gene: 4. This CDR3 is built from 15 residues. CDR3 in DNA: TGTGCCAGCAGTTATAGCGGGGGGGCCCTCTACGAGCAGTACTTC. Amino acids: CASSYSGGALYEQYF.

The chain recombines TRBV9 with TRBJ2-5; D possibly corresponds to TRBD2 (5 bases). The CDR3 has 15 residues. The V and J ends lost 4 bases and 0 bases respectively, with 13 bases between them. Germline V CDR1 and CDR2: SGDLS, YYNGEE. The CDR3 is CASSRDLAHQETQYF. CDR3 bases: TGTGCCAGCAGCCGGGATTTAGCGCACCAAGAGACCCAGTACTTC.

This clonotype has at least ten counts. This chain connects TRBV28 to TRBJ2-4; 7 nucleotides align to TRBD2. V trimming: 0 bases; J trimming: 4 bases; junction bases outside the gene matches: 6. The CDR3 runs to 16 residues. The germline gives CDR1 MDHEN, CDR2 SYDVKM. CDR3 DNA sequence: TGTGCCAGCAGTTTATGGTCCGGGGGGACGAAAAACATTCAGTACTTC. Protein: CASSLWSGGTKNIQYF.

This clonotype was recorded many times. The chain links TRBV30 to TRBJ2-1; D is possibly TRBD1 or TRBD2 (5 bases each). This CDR3 has 11 residues. Looked up from germline, CDR1 is GTSNPN and CDR2 is SVGIG (reference sequence). With 5 bases removed from V and 4 bases from J, the gap between germline ends came to 6 bases. The CDR3 sequence: CAWGGYNEQFF. The DNA of the CDR3 is TGTGCCTGGGGGGGTTACAATGAGCAGTTCTTC.

This clonotype has only a few counts. The CDR3 loop is CASAWDSPSSYNSPLHF. The CDR3 bases are TGTGCCAGCGCTTGGGACTCTCCAAGCTCCTATAATTCACCCCTCCACTTT. J is TRBJ1-6 and V is TRBV27, with TRBD1 as a possible D gene (5 bases). This CDR3 region has 17 residues. Per the germline V gene, CDR1 is MNHEY and CDR2 is SMNVEV (reference sequence). Trimming shortened V by 8 bases and J by 0 bases, and 17 bases separated the two germline ends.

This clonotype was seen only a few times. The junction differs from germline at one of its ends, possibly a read error. This sequence joins TRBV6-5 and TRBJ2-3; TRBD1 aligns across 10 bases. CDR1 is MNHEY, CDR2 SVGAGI, per germline. The CDR3 covers 15 residues. The chain's CDR3 is CASSDSGQGTDTQYF. The CDR3 DNA is TGTGCCAGCAGTGACTCGGGACAGGGGACAGATACGCAGTATTTT.

This clonotype appeared many times. The rearrangement uses TRBV20-1 and TRBJ2-7; TRBD2 aligns across 8 bases. The V segment lost 3 bases and the J segment 3 bases; nucleotides outside the gene matches: 10. From germline, CDR1 is DFQATT and CDR2 SNEGSKA (reference sequence). The CDR3 is made up of 15 amino acids. This CDR3 is CSASKVAGHLYEQYF. CDR3 nucleotides: TGCAGTGCTAGTAAGGTAGCGGGGCATCTCTACGAGCAGTACTTC.

This clonotype was seen repeatedly, ten times or more. V and J are TRBV3-1 and TRBJ2-1, with no clear D. V dropped 2 bases and J dropped 9 bases, with 8 bases sitting between them. CDR3 length equals 12 residues. Germline V gene data show CDR1 as LGHDT and CDR2 as YNNKEL (reference sequence). CDR3 in amino acids: CASSQIAGEQFF. The CDR3 DNA sequence: TGTGCCAGCAGCCAAATAGCCGGTGAGCAGTTCTTC.

This clonotype appeared a few times. This sequence joins TRBV5-1 and TRBJ2-7, with TRBD1 as a possible D gene (7 bases). The V and J ends lost 4 bases and 3 bases respectively, with 17 bases between them. CDR1 and CDR2 from the germline V gene are SGHRS and YFSETQ. The CDR3 is made up of 15 amino acids. CDR3 region: CASSGIGGGNYEQYF. The CDR3 DNA sequence: TGCGCCAGCAGCGGCATCGGAGGGGGCAACTACGAGCAGTACTTC.

This clonotype appeared many times. This rearrangement joins TRBV29-1 to TRBJ2-5; maybe TRBD2 (6 bases). This CDR3 is built from 14 residues. Germline CDR1 SQVTM, CDR2 ANQGSEA. The germline V and J ends were trimmed by 1 base and 0 bases, with 9 bases remaining between them. The CDR3 nucleotides are TGCAGCGTTGAAGGCGGGACTGACCAAGAGACCCAGTACTTC. It yields the protein CSVEGGTDQETQYF.

There are many counts of this clonotype. This sequence joins TRBV29-1 and TRBJ1-1; no clear D gene. CDR1 and CDR2 from the germline V gene are SQVTM and ANQGSEA. V was cut by 4 bases and J by 5 bases, with 17 bases left in between. CDR3 size: 14 residues. The CDR3 bases are TGCAGCGTTGTGCCGGTGGGGATGGGGACTGAAGCTTTCTTT. This translates into CSVVPVGMGTEAFF. Filled out from reference TRBV29-1 and TRBJ1-1, the complete variable domain reads SAVISQKPSRDICQRGTSLTIQCQVDSQVTMMFWYRQQPGQSLTLIATANQGSEATYESGFVIDKFPISRPNLTFSTLTVSNMSPEDSSIYLCSVVPVGMGTEAFFGQGTRLTVV.

In its sample, this clonotype was seen many times. This chain links TRBV10-3 with TRBJ2-7; D is possibly TRBD2 (5 bases). The CDR3 loop spans 12 amino acids. Germline-derived CDR1 and CDR2 are ENHRY and SYGVKD. V dropped 3 bases and J dropped 6 bases, with 9 bases sitting between them. Here the CDR3 DNA reads TGTGCCATCAGTGACTTAGCGTTCGAGCAGTACTTC. Its protein is CAISDLAFEQYF.

This clonotype was counted between two and nine times. J is TRBJ2-6 and V is TRBV10-3; D perhaps matches TRBD1 (6 bases). Per germline, CDR1 ENHRY and CDR2 SYGVKD. The germline V and J ends were trimmed by 11 bases and 2 bases, with 22 bases remaining between them. The CDR3 is 17 residues long. This CDR3 reads CASSPPDSLTGANVLTF. The CDR3, as DNA: TGTGCCTCCAGCCCTCCGGACAGCTTAACTGGGGCCAACGTCCTGACTTTC.

This clonotype was recorded a few times. This chain uses TRBV7-8 with TRBJ1-5; perhaps TRBD1 as D (6 bases). Trimming stripped 0 bases from V and 5 bases from J, with 14 bases between. The CDR3 sequence is 16 residues long. The V gene's germline CDR1 is SGHVS and CDR2 FQNEAQ. The CDR3 DNA reads TGTGCCAGCAGCTTAGCCACCGCGGCAGGGGATCAGCCCCAGCATTTT. It translates to CASSLATAAGDQPQHF.

In this sample, this clonotype turned up a few times. This chain connects TRBV4-1 to TRBJ2-5, with TRBD2 as a possible D gene (6 bases). CDR1 and CDR2 (germline): MGHRA, YSYEKL. The V end was cut by 1 base, the J end by 3 bases, with 12 bases between. The CDR3 length is 15 residues. CDR3: CASSQVLGGEETQYF. Here the CDR3 DNA reads TGCGCCAGCAGCCAAGTTCTCGGGGGTGAAGAGACCCAGTACTTC.

Note on this clonotype: This may stem from a read error, because a much larger clone lies one nucleotide away. V is TRBV6-2 or TRBV6-3 and J is TRBJ2-1; a possible D gene is TRBD1 (8 bases). Trimming left V 6 bases short and J 9 bases short, with 24 bases between. Germline loops: CDR1 MNHEY, CDR2 SVGEGT. The CDR3 totals 16 residues. CDR3 sequence: CASSGTPGGREGEQFF. Written as DNA, the CDR3 is TGTGCCAGCAGCGGAACACCAGGGGGCAGGGAGGGTGAGCAGTTCTTC.

V and J are TRBV4-3 and TRBJ2-5; TRBD2 matches 10 bases. V dropped 0 bases and J dropped 3; count of bases not matched to a gene: 16. This CDR3 has 20 amino acids. Germline lookup yields CDR1 LGHNA and CDR2 YSLEER. In DNA form, the CDR3 reads TGCGCCAGCAGCCAAGATTCGCCTAGCGGGAGAAGGGGGACAAAAGAGACCCAGTACTTC. It yields the protein CASSQDSPSGRRGTKETQYF.

A remark on this clonotype: A much larger clone is a single base away; this may be a read error. The gene calls are TRBV3-1 and TRBJ2-5; D is unclear. V was pared by 4 bases and J by 7 bases, with 16 bases between. The CDR3 totals 14 residues. The germline gives CDR1 LGHDT, CDR2 YNNKEL (reference sequence). The CDR3 region is CASSRVGRDGTQYF. The CDR3 bases are TGTGCCAGCAGCCGAGTGGGAAGGGATGGGACCCAGTACTTC.